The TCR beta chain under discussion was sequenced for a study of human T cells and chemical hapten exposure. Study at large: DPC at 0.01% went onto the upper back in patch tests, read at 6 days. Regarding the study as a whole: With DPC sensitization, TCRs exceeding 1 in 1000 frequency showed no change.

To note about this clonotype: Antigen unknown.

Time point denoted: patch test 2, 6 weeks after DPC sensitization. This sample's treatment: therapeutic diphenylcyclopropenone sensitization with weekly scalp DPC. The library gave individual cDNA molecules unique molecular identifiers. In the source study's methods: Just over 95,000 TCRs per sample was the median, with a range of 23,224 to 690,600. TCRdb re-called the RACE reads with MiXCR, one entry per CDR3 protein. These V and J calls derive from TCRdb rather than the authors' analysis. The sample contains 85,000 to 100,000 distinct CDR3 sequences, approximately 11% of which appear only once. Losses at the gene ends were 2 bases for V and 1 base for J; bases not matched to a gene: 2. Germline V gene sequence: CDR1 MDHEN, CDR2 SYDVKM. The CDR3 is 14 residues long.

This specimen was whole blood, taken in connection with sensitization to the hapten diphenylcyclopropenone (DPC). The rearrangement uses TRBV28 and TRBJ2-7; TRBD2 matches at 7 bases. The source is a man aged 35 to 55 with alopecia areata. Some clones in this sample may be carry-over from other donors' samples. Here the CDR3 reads CASSLTSVSYEQYF. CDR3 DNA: TGTGCCAGCAGTTTAACTAGCGTGTCCTACGAGCAGTACTTC. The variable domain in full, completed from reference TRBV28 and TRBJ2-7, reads DVKVTQSSRYLVKRTGEKVFLECVQDMDHENMFWYRQDPGLGLRLIYFSYDVKMKEKGDIPEGYSVSREKKERFSLILESASTNQTSMYLCASSLTSVSYEQYFGPGTRLTVT.